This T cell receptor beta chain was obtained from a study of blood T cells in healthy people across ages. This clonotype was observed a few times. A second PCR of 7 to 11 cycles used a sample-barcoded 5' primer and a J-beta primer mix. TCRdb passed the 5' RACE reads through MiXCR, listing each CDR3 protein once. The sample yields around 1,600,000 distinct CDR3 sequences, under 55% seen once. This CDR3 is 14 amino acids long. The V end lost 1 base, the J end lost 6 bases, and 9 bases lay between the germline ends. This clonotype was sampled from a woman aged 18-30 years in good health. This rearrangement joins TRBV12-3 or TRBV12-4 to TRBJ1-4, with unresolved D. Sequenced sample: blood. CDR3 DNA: TGTGCCAGCAGTTTAGGCCCGGAGGATGAAAAACTGTTTTTT. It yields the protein CASSLGPEDEKLFF.